This T cell receptor (beta chain) was sequenced during a study of cytomegalovirus exposure and HLA in healthy donors. With 3 bases removed from V and 0 bases from J, the gap between germline ends came to 9 bases. Germline CDR1 SNHLY, CDR2 FYNNEI. The CDR3 has 14 residues. Clones were read by immunoSEQ multiplex PCR, and TCRdb kept only the in-frame ones, dropping some. The data show more than 150,000 clones, 84% seen once. V usage is TRBV2 and J usage is TRBJ2-7, with D perhaps matching TRBD1 (5 bases). Specimen: PBMCs. The clonotype originates from a man aged 18-30 years in good health and CMV-seropositive. This CDR3 is CASSEQGSSYEQYF. The CDR3 nucleotides are TGTGCCAGCAGTGAGCAGGGTAGCTCCTACGAGCAGTACTTC.